The rows below give T cell receptor beta chains drawn from one sample of a study of T cell responses to AZD1222 COVID-19 vaccine. Method: immunoSEQ multiplex PCR; TCRdb's copy keeps in-frame clones and lacks some. Altogether about 140,000 clones are present, roughly 92% being singletons, with the ten largest covering about 2.3%. Material: peripheral blood, obtained on day 0 of AZD1222 vaccination. The receptors originated from an adult in good health. Each CDR3 is given with its conserved first and last residue. D genes are given only for firm matches. Clone size is given for some rows only: seen once, a few or many times, or a class if the clone is expanded.

cdr3_aa: CASSQPGGIKKYF; cdr3_nt: TGTGCCAGCAGCCAACCAGGGGGCATTAAGAAGTACTTC; clone_size: -; d_call: TRBD1; v_call: TRBV3-1/TRBV3-2; j_call: TRBJ2-7
cdr3_aa: CASSHGTSGQYF; cdr3_nt: TGTGCCAGCAGCCACGGGACATCGGGGCAGTACTTC; clone_size: -; d_call: -; v_call: TRBV3-1/TRBV3-2; j_call: TRBJ2-7
cdr3_aa: CASSDPVVDPYEQYF; cdr3_nt: TGTGCCAGCAGTGACCCTGTGGTAGATCCCTACGAGCAGTACTTC; clone_size: -; d_call: -; v_call: TRBV6-4; j_call: TRBJ2-7
cdr3_aa: CASSTRDGNQPQHF; cdr3_nt: TGTGCCAGCAGTACACGGGACGGGAATCAGCCCCAGCATTTT; clone_size: -; d_call: -; v_call: TRBV2; j_call: TRBJ1-5
cdr3_aa: CASSYGMGPNNQPQHF; cdr3_nt: TGTGCCAGCAGTTACGGGATGGGTCCGAACAATCAGCCCCAGCATTTT; clone_size: -; d_call: -; v_call: TRBV6-2/TRBV6-3; j_call: TRBJ1-5
cdr3_aa: CASSTKGQGDNSPLHF; cdr3_nt: TGTGCCAGCAGTACTAAAGGACAGGGAGATAATTCACCCCTCCACTTT; clone_size: once; d_call: TRBD1; v_call: TRBV27; j_call: TRBJ1-6
cdr3_aa: CASSEAPDGPQHF; cdr3_nt: TGTGCCAGCAGCGAAGCGCCTGATGGGCCCCAGCATTTT; clone_size: -; d_call: -; v_call: TRBV9; j_call: TRBJ1-5
cdr3_aa: CASSSQGAWTEAFF; cdr3_nt: TGTGCCAGCAGTTCACAGGGGGCTTGGACTGAAGCTTTCTTT; clone_size: -; d_call: TRBD1; v_call: TRBV2; j_call: TRBJ1-1
cdr3_aa: CASSESGRLSTEAFF; cdr3_nt: TGTGCCAGCAGTGAATCTGGCAGGTTGAGCACTGAAGCTTTCTTT; clone_size: once; d_call: -; v_call: TRBV6-1; j_call: TRBJ1-1
cdr3_aa: CASRLGVRDATNEKLFF; cdr3_nt: TGTGCCAGCAGGCTTGGGGTAAGGGACGCAACTAATGAAAAACTGTTTTTT; clone_size: -; d_call: -; v_call: TRBV6-4; j_call: TRBJ1-4
cdr3_aa: CASSAGTGNSPLHF; cdr3_nt: TGTGCCAGCAGTGCCGGGACAGGGAATTCACCCCTCCACTTT; clone_size: -; d_call: TRBD1; v_call: TRBV27; j_call: TRBJ1-6
cdr3_aa: CASNRQGIGELFF; cdr3_nt: TGTGCCAGCAATAGACAGGGGATCGGGGAGCTGTTTTTT; clone_size: -; d_call: TRBD1; v_call: TRBV12-3/TRBV12-4; j_call: TRBJ2-2
cdr3_aa: CASSSPTSGLYNEQFF; cdr3_nt: TGTGCCAGCAGTTCTCCGACTAGCGGGCTTTACAATGAGCAGTTCTTC; clone_size: -; d_call: TRBD2; v_call: TRBV28; j_call: TRBJ2-1
cdr3_aa: CASRGRGDTEAFF; cdr3_nt: TGTGCCAGCAGGGGCAGGGGTGACACTGAAGCTTTCTTT; clone_size: -; d_call: -; v_call: TRBV6-6; j_call: TRBJ1-1
cdr3_aa: CASSPPGSYNSPLHF; cdr3_nt: TGTGCCAGCAGCCCCCCGGGCTCCTATAATTCACCCCTCCACTTT; clone_size: -; d_call: -; v_call: TRBV3-1/TRBV3-2; j_call: TRBJ1-6
cdr3_aa: CASSRGLGQGYEQYF; cdr3_nt: TGTGCCAGCAGCCGGGGCCTGGGACAGGGCTACGAGCAGTACTTC; clone_size: -; d_call: TRBD1; v_call: TRBV6-5; j_call: TRBJ2-7
cdr3_aa: CASKQQGNTGELFF; cdr3_nt: TGTGCCAGCAAGCAGCAGGGGAACACCGGGGAGCTGTTTTTT; clone_size: -; d_call: -; v_call: TRBV27; j_call: TRBJ2-2
cdr3_aa: CAISDGTGVNSPLHF; cdr3_nt: TGTGCCATCAGTGACGGGACAGGGGTAAATTCACCCCTCCACTTT; clone_size: -; d_call: TRBD1; v_call: TRBV10-3; j_call: TRBJ1-6
cdr3_aa: CASSSRTGGLKETQYF; cdr3_nt: TGTGCCAGCAGCTCCCGGACAGGGGGATTGAAAGAGACCCAGTACTTC; clone_size: -; d_call: TRBD1; v_call: TRBV11-3; j_call: TRBJ2-5
cdr3_aa: CASSPQDRGYNEQFF; cdr3_nt: TGTGCCAGCAGCCCGCAAGATCGAGGGTACAATGAGCAGTTCTTC; clone_size: -; d_call: -; v_call: TRBV3-1/TRBV3-2; j_call: TRBJ2-1
cdr3_aa: CASSPEDRDYEQYF; cdr3_nt: TGTGCCAGCTCACCGGAGGACAGGGACTACGAGCAGTACTTC; clone_size: once; d_call: TRBD1; v_call: TRBV18; j_call: TRBJ2-7
cdr3_aa: CASSLPGRAETQYF; cdr3_nt: TGTGCCAGCAGCTTGCCGGGACGGGCGGAGACCCAGTACTTC; clone_size: -; d_call: -; v_call: TRBV7-2; j_call: TRBJ2-5
cdr3_aa: CASSLNRNTEAFF; cdr3_nt: TGTGCCAGCAGCCTAAACAGGAACACTGAAGCTTTCTTT; clone_size: -; d_call: -; v_call: TRBV3-1/TRBV3-2; j_call: TRBJ1-1
cdr3_aa: CSAREIETQYF; cdr3_nt: TGCAGTGCTAGAGAAATAGAGACCCAGTACTTC; clone_size: -; d_call: -; v_call: TRBV20-1; j_call: TRBJ2-5
cdr3_aa: CASSAMLAGGPYEQYF; cdr3_nt: TGTGCCAGCAGTGCCATGCTAGCGGGAGGGCCCTACGAGCAGTACTTC; clone_size: -; d_call: TRBD2; v_call: TRBV27; j_call: TRBJ2-7
cdr3_aa: CASSVGKGSGANVLTF; cdr3_nt: TGTGCCAGCAGCGTTGGGAAAGGCTCTGGGGCCAACGTCCTGACTTTC; clone_size: -; d_call: -; v_call: TRBV9; j_call: TRBJ2-6
cdr3_aa: CASRDQPQHF; cdr3_nt: TGTGCCAGCAGGGATCAGCCCCAGCATTTT; clone_size: -; d_call: -; v_call: TRBV6-5; j_call: TRBJ1-5
cdr3_aa: CASSITGTATNEKLFF; cdr3_nt: TGCGCCAGCAGCATTACCGGGACAGCAACTAATGAAAAACTGTTTTTT; clone_size: -; d_call: TRBD1; v_call: TRBV4-1; j_call: TRBJ1-4
cdr3_aa: CASSGLADATRGTDTQYF; cdr3_nt: TGTGCCAGCTCGGGGCTAGCGGATGCTACGAGGGGCACAGATACGCAGTATTTT; clone_size: once; d_call: TRBD2; v_call: TRBV28; j_call: TRBJ2-3
cdr3_aa: CASSLKGKARQTDYEQYF; cdr3_nt: TGTGCCAGCAGCTTAAAGGGGAAAGCCCGACAGACCGACTACGAGCAGTACTTC; clone_size: few; d_call: -; v_call: TRBV11-2; j_call: TRBJ2-7
cdr3_aa: CASSLTGSYEQYF; cdr3_nt: TGTGCCAGCAGCTTAACAGGTTCCTACGAGCAGTACTTC; clone_size: once; d_call: -; v_call: TRBV5-4; j_call: TRBJ2-7
cdr3_aa: CASSQRLKAYEQYF; cdr3_nt: TGCGCCAGCAGCCAACGCCTAAAGGCCTACGAGCAGTACTTC; clone_size: -; d_call: -; v_call: TRBV4-3; j_call: TRBJ2-7
cdr3_aa: CASSLEGGAPGDYGYTF; cdr3_nt: TGCGCCAGCAGCTTGGAAGGGGGCGCCCCGGGGGACTATGGCTACACCTTC; clone_size: -; d_call: TRBD1; v_call: TRBV5-1; j_call: TRBJ1-2
cdr3_aa: CASSLLTGRVSGYTF; cdr3_nt: TGCGCCAGCAGCCTCTTGACAGGCCGTGTGTCTGGCTACACCTTC; clone_size: -; d_call: -; v_call: TRBV5-1; j_call: TRBJ1-2
cdr3_aa: CASSVTSSGRVVDEQFF; cdr3_nt: TGTGCCAGTAGTGTGACCTCTAGCGGGAGGGTAGTAGATGAGCAGTTCTTC; clone_size: -; d_call: TRBD2; v_call: TRBV19; j_call: TRBJ2-1
cdr3_aa: CASSPTGGRGYTF; cdr3_nt: TGTGCCAGCAGCCCTACAGGGGGGCGGGGCTACACCTTC; clone_size: -; d_call: TRBD1; v_call: TRBV11-2; j_call: TRBJ1-2
cdr3_aa: CASSPIRRGRGVSYEQYF; cdr3_nt: TGTGCCAGCAGCCCTATTCGTAGGGGACGAGGGGTTTCCTACGAGCAGTACTTC; clone_size: -; d_call: -; v_call: TRBV11-2; j_call: TRBJ2-7
cdr3_aa: CASSDTAGDYGYTF; cdr3_nt: TGTGCCAGCAGTGACACCGCGGGGGACTATGGCTACACCTTC; clone_size: -; d_call: -; v_call: TRBV6-4; j_call: TRBJ1-2
cdr3_aa: CASSPQWGGGTEAFF; cdr3_nt: TGTGCCAGCAGCCCCCAGTGGGGGGGCGGAACTGAAGCTTTCTTT; clone_size: -; d_call: -; v_call: TRBV3-1/TRBV3-2; j_call: TRBJ1-1
cdr3_aa: CASSRESGANVLTF; cdr3_nt: TGTGCCAGCAGCCGGGAATCTGGGGCCAACGTCCTGACTTTC; clone_size: -; d_call: -; v_call: TRBV5-4; j_call: TRBJ2-6
cdr3_aa: CASAFYRVDNQPQHF; cdr3_nt: TGTGCCAGTGCATTTTACAGGGTCGACAATCAGCCCCAGCATTTT; clone_size: -; d_call: -; v_call: TRBV19; j_call: TRBJ1-5
cdr3_aa: CASSWGGWTGELFF; cdr3_nt: TGTGCCAGCAGCTGGGGGGGCTGGACCGGGGAGCTGTTTTTT; clone_size: -; d_call: -; v_call: TRBV7-6; j_call: TRBJ2-2